The 20 T cell receptor beta chains in this list originate from one sample, sequenced in a study of shared clonotypes between healthy human individuals. Profiled with immunoSEQ multiplex PCR; TCRdb holds only in-frame clones, not every one. The sample carries approximately 1,000,000 clones, around 78% recorded once. The sequenced sample was memory CD4+ T cells from PBMCs. Specified subset: CD45RA-negative fraction. Source of these receptors: a young man in good health. Some clones in this sample may be carry-over from other donors' samples.

This sequence joins TRBV4-1 and TRBJ2-2; 9 bases agree with TRBD2. The CDR3 covers 22 residues. Germline V gene data show CDR1 as MGHRA and CDR2 as YSYEKL. After removal of 4 bases from V and 0 bases from J, the junction contained 21 bases not matched to a gene. The CDR3 sequence is CASSPLGAAGGIKITNTGELFF. The CDR3 DNA follows: TGCGCCAGCAGCCCCCTGGGGGCAGCGGGAGGAATAAAAATTACGAACACCGGGGAGCTGTTTTTT.

The chain is built from TRBV2 and TRBJ2-3; D is ambiguous. CDR3 length equals 14 residues. V was shortened by 7 bases and J by 0 bases, with 11 bases between the two germline ends. Germline V lookup: CDR1 SNHLY, CDR2 FYNNEI. The CDR3 sequence is CASKRRISTDTQYF. The CDR3 bases are TGTGCCAGCAAGCGCCGGATAAGCACAGATACGCAGTATTTT.

A remark on this clone: The same CDR3 also results from other DNA sequences found in this sample. V is TRBV7-9 and J is TRBJ1-4; 9 bases fit TRBD1. Losses at the gene ends were 3 bases for V and 5 bases for J; bases not matched to a gene: 1. Looked up from germline, CDR1 is SEHNR and CDR2 is FQNEAQ (reference sequence). The CDR3 length is 14 residues. The CDR3 here is CASSFGQGNEKLFF. Here the CDR3 DNA reads TGTGCCAGCAGCTTCGGACAGGGGAATGAAAAACTGTTTTTT.

The CDR3 DNA reads as TGTGCCAGTGGGGACAGGGCCACAGATACGCAGTATTTT. Its translation: CASGDRATDTQYF. The J gene is TRBJ2-3, the V gene TRBV19; 9 nucleotides agree with TRBD1. After removal of 8 bases from V and 2 bases from J, the junction contained 2 bases not matched to a gene. Per germline, CDR1 LNHDA and CDR2 SQIVND (reference sequence). CDR3 length equals 13 residues.

The V and J genes are TRBV4-1 and TRBJ2-3; 9 nucleotides agree with TRBD2. The CDR3 has 17 residues. J gave up 4 bases and V 1 base, and 9 bases lay outside the gene matches. The germline V gene has CDR1 MGHRA and CDR2 YSYEKL. The CDR3 sequence: CASSQAAGTSKPDTQYF. CDR3 sequence (DNA): TGCGCCAGCAGCCAAGCGGCCGGGACTAGCAAGCCAGATACGCAGTATTTT.

The rearrangement joins TRBV28 to TRBJ1-2; D is undetermined. CDR1 MDHEN and CDR2 SYDVKM come from the germline V gene. Trimming took 2 bases from V and 6 from J, leaving 16 bases between them. The CDR3 length is 15 residues. CDR3: CASSLNAASANGYTF. Here the CDR3 DNA reads TGTGCCAGCAGTTTAAATGCGGCCAGTGCAAATGGCTACACCTTC.

The rearrangement joins TRBV29-1 to TRBJ2-3, with 7 bases matching TRBD1. V was clipped by 6 bases and J by 2 bases; unmatched bases: 8. From germline, CDR1 is SQVTM and CDR2 ANQGSEA. The CDR3 contains 14 residues. CDR3 in DNA: TGCAGCGTATACCGGGACAGACACACAGATACGCAGTATTTT. Its translation is CSVYRDRHTDTQYF.

In its sample, this clone was seen once. The rearrangement uses TRBV27 and TRBJ2-1; D call uncertain. This CDR3 region has 13 residues. V shed 2 bases and J shed 6 bases, with 8 bases lying between them. Germline-derived CDR1 and CDR2 are MNHEY and SMNVEV (reference sequence). CDR3 region: CASSLKWGNEQFF. The CDR3 coding sequence is TGTGCCAGCAGTTTAAAATGGGGCAATGAGCAGTTCTTC.

The genes are TRBV28 and TRBJ2-7; 9 bases fit TRBD2. V was clipped by 9 bases and J by 0 bases; unmatched bases: 9. Germline V gene lookup returns CDR1 MDHEN and CDR2 SYDVKM. This CDR3 is 15 amino acids long. The chain's CDR3 is CASSSAGGPSYEQYF. The CDR3 bases are TGTGCCAGTAGCTCTGCGGGAGGGCCCTCCTACGAGCAGTACTTC. Drawing the rest from reference TRBV28 and TRBJ2-7, the complete variable domain is DVKVTQSSRYLVKRTGEKVFLECVQDMDHENMFWYRQDPGLGLRLIYFSYDVKMKEKGDIPEGYSVSREKKERFSLILESASTNQTSMYLCASSSAGGPSYEQYFGPGTRLTVT.

This chain connects TRBV5-1 to TRBJ2-1; 8 bases align to TRBD2. CDR3 size: 18 residues. Germline V gene sequence: CDR1 SGHRS, CDR2 YFSETQ. Trimming at V came to 1 base and at J to 2 bases, leaving 11 bases not matched to a gene. The CDR3 DNA reads as TGCGCCAGCAGCTTGTTCCCAAGCGGGAGTCAAACCTACAATGAGCAGTTCTTC. Its translation is CASSLFPSGSQTYNEQFF.

CDR3 in DNA: TGTGCCAGCAGCGTTGAGAATTCCGGGGAGCTGTTTTTT. Protein sequence: CASSVENSGELFF. The V call is TRBV9, the J call TRBJ2-2; D gene unclear. Trimming removed 2 bases from V and 6 bases from J, with 8 bases in between. CDR3 length: 13 residues. CDR1 and CDR2 (germline): SGDLS, YYNGEE.

This CDR3 is CASSSRDQMNTEAFF. CDR3 nucleotide sequence: TGTGCCAGCAGCTCCCGGGACCAGATGAACACTGAAGCTTTCTTT. The rearrangement joins TRBV9 to TRBJ1-1; possibly TRBD1 for D (5 bases). V dropped 4 bases and J dropped 0 bases, with 13 bases sitting between them. The CDR3 has 15 residues. Germline assignment: CDR1 SGDLS and CDR2 YYNGEE.

V gene TRBV28 combines with J gene TRBJ2-7; 8 nucleotides line up with TRBD1. The germline V gene encodes CDR1 MDHEN and CDR2 SYDVKM. The trim removed 5 bases at V and 6 bases at J, leaving 9 bases unmatched. This CDR3 has 14 amino acids. This CDR3 reads CASSLDRVPPEQYF. In DNA, the CDR3 is TGTGCCAGCAGTCTGGACAGGGTGCCCCCCGAGCAGTACTTC. The whole variable domain, remainder taken from reference TRBV28 and TRBJ2-7, is DVKVTQSSRYLVKRTGEKVFLECVQDMDHENMFWYRQDPGLGLRLIYFSYDVKMKEKGDIPEGYSVSREKKERFSLILESASTNQTSMYLCASSLDRVPPEQYFGPGTRLTVT.

This sequence joins TRBV5-1 and TRBJ2-1, with 8 bases matching TRBD1. V was pared by 4 bases and J by 3 bases, with 6 bases of the junction left unmatched. The CDR3 totals 15 residues. Germline CDR1 and CDR2: SGHRS and YFSETQ. DNA for the CDR3: TGCGCCAGCAGCGGGGGACAGGCATACTACAATGAGCAGTTCTTC. Protein product: CASSGGQAYYNEQFF.

The J gene is TRBJ2-1, the V gene TRBV6-1, with D hard to call. This CDR3 has 15 residues. Germline values: CDR1 MNHNS, CDR2 SASEGT. V was pared by 4 bases and J by 0 bases, with 10 bases between. CDR3 sequence (DNA): TGTGCCAGCAGTGTGCTGGGCGGCTCCTACAATGAGCAGTTCTTC. Its protein product is CASSVLGGSYNEQFF.

A few counts support this clone. This chain's CDR3 is CASSVARTETQYF. CDR3 coding DNA: TGTGCCAGCAGCGTAGCTAGGACAGAGACCCAGTACTTC. The chain is built from TRBV2 and TRBJ2-5; D unclear. The CDR3 is 13 residues long. Germline lookup yields CDR1 SNHLY and CDR2 FYNNEI. V lost 6 bases and J lost 4, with 12 bases in between.

This chain connects TRBV9 to TRBJ2-3; D may correspond to TRBD1 or TRBD2 (5 bases each). Germline V gene lookup returns CDR1 SGDLS and CDR2 YYNGEE. This CDR3 is 16 amino acids long. V lost 4 bases and J lost 0, with 15 bases in between. The CDR3 bases are TGTGCCAGCAGCTTATCGGGACGCCTTAGCACAGATACGCAGTATTTT. It is translated as CASSLSGRLSTDTQYF.

The J gene is TRBJ2-5, the V gene TRBV7-3; 7 bases line up with TRBD1. J was trimmed by 3 bases and V by 2 bases; bases with no gene match: 6. The CDR3 loop spans 15 amino acids. In germline, CDR1 is SGHTA, CDR2 FQGTGA. CDR3 in amino acids: CASSLGAGGKETQYF. The CDR3 nucleotides read TGTGCCAGCAGCTTAGGAGCAGGGGGTAAAGAGACCCAGTACTTC.

Comment on this clone: Other nucleotide sequences from this sample produce the same CDR3. This sequence joins TRBV27 and TRBJ1-1; D might be TRBD1 (5 bases). In germline, CDR1 is MNHEY, CDR2 SMNVEV (reference sequence). Trimming removed 6 bases from V and 2 bases from J, with 10 bases in between. CDR3 length equals 13 residues. Written as DNA, the CDR3 is TGTGCCAGCAGCCGTGGGGGAAACACTGAAGCTTTCTTT. Protein sequence: CASSRGGNTEAFF.

The CDR3 DNA sequence: TGTGCCAGCAGCTCTCGGACAGGGCGGACTGAAGCTTTCTTT. This encodes CASSSRTGRTEAFF. The chain recombines TRBV11-2 with TRBJ1-1, with 8 bases identical to TRBD1. Germline lookup yields CDR1 SGHAT and CDR2 FQNNGV. V lost 4 bases, J lost 5 bases, and 6 bases stayed unmatched. The CDR3 has 14 residues.